This T cell receptor beta chain was obtained from a study of T cell responses to AZD1222 COVID-19 vaccine. About this clone itself: The antigen remains unidentified.

The CDR3 is 16 residues long. V was clipped by 3 bases and J by 4 bases, with 18 bases between them. Germline values: CDR1 SGHTA, CDR2 FQGNSA. The repertoire was sequenced with immunoSEQ multiplex PCR; TCRdb's copy has only in-frame clones and lacks some. The data show about 150,000 clones, about 91% seen once. Study findings and constraints: The study found Spike-specific TCR breadth and depth rose after two AZD1222 doses. Possibly, clonal diversity was underestimated; donors were largely white British and included more females.

This specimen consisted of peripheral blood, obtained on day 0 of AZD1222 vaccination. The chain couples TRBV7-2 to TRBJ2-5; D might be TRBD1 (5 bases). The sequence came from an adult in good health. The DNA of the CDR3 is TGTGCCAGCAGCTTCCAGGGCGGCGCGGCGCGAGAGACCCAGTACTTC. This codes for CASSFQGGAARETQYF.